One and the same sample provided the 7 T cell receptor beta chains below, sequenced in a study of blood T cell dynamics during melanoma immunotherapy. The protocol was immunoSEQ multiplex PCR, while the TCRdb copy is restricted to in-frame clones and leaves out a portion. The sample lists under 6,500 clones, 84% occurring once. The time point here: week 3, after first cycle of checkpoint inhibitor. Sample: blood, taken from a patient treated with checkpoint blockade. The receptors shown here come from a human donor with melanoma. Some clones in this sample may be carry-over from other donors' samples.

The chain employs TRBV2 and TRBJ1-2; tentative D call: TRBD1 (5 bases). Germline V gene lookup returns CDR1 SNHLY and CDR2 FYNNEI. Deletions cut 1 base from V and 2 bases from J, with 11 bases between. The CDR3 is 15 residues long. CDR3 nucleotide sequence: TGTGCCAGCAGTGAAGAGGGGTTAGGGAACTATGGCTACACCTTC. Encoded protein: CASSEEGLGNYGYTF.

The chain employs TRBV29-1 and TRBJ1-2; D is unclear. Trimming took off 4 bases at V and 1 base at J, with 10 bases between the two ends. From germline, CDR1 is SQVTM and CDR2 ANQGSEA. There are 13 residues in the CDR3. CDR3 sequence: CSVALSNNYGYTF. CDR3 coding DNA: TGCAGCGTTGCGCTGTCCAATAACTATGGCTACACCTTC.

V is TRBV11-2 and J is TRBJ2-3; maybe TRBD1 (6 bases). The ends were cut back, 3 bases at V and 4 bases at J, with 14 bases in the middle. The CDR3 loop spans 15 amino acids. Germline assignment: CDR1 SGHAT and CDR2 FQNNGV. The CDR3: CASSFGVQGADTQYF. The DNA of the CDR3 is TGTGCCAGCAGCTTCGGCGTACAGGGTGCAGATACGCAGTATTTT.

The chain joins TRBV19 to TRBJ2-3, with a possible D match to TRBD2 (6 bases). Per the germline V gene, CDR1 is LNHDA and CDR2 is SQIVND (reference sequence). This CDR3 is 13 amino acids long. Trimming stripped 4 bases from V and 1 base from J, with 6 bases between. The CDR3 region is CASSTSGTDTQYF. The CDR3 region has the DNA TGTGCCAGTAGTACTAGCGGCACAGATACGCAGTATTTT.

The chain has TRBV30 and TRBJ1-3; no clear D gene. CDR1 and CDR2 from the germline V gene are GTSNPN and SVGIG (reference sequence). This CDR3 contains 14 residues. V lost 4 bases to trimming and J lost 0 bases, with 10 bases between them. Here the CDR3 reads CAWIQRGSGNTIYF. The CDR3 DNA reads as TGTGCCTGGATCCAACGGGGCTCTGGAAACACCATATATTTT.

V usage is TRBV6-1 and J usage is TRBJ2-5, with no clear D. Germline CDR1 reads MNHNS; CDR2 reads SASEGT. Trimming left V 3 bases short and J 11 bases short, with 10 bases between. This CDR3 is 11 amino acids long. The CDR3 loop is CASSDLRLQYF. The CDR3 DNA reads TGTGCCAGCAGTGACCTCAGACTGCAGTACTTC.

The chain has TRBV5-1 and TRBJ2-2; 8 bases match TRBD1. The germline gives CDR1 SGHRS, CDR2 YFSETQ. Trimming removed 4 bases from V and 6 bases from J; junction bases left unmatched: 8. This CDR3 region has 15 residues. CDR3 region: CASSLQSGGPGELFF. The CDR3 coding sequence is TGCGCCAGCAGCCTGCAGTCAGGGGGCCCCGGGGAGCTGTTTTTT.